This T cell receptor (beta chain) emerged from a study of graft-versus-host responses after intestinal transplantation. Libraries were prepared by immunoSEQ multiplex PCR; TCRdb keeps only in-frame clonotypes and omits some of them. The table has approximately 90,000 clones, 80% to 85% seen once. The CDR3 loop spans 14 amino acids. The V and J ends lost 4 bases and 2 bases respectively, with 11 bases between them. Germline V gives CDR1 MGHDK, CDR2 SYGVNS. About this clone itself: Its cognate antigen is unknown.

Sample: unstimulated CD4+ T cells sorted from spleen or lymph node cells, taken before intestinal transplant. The sequence was collected from a human donor who received an intestinal transplant. This sequence joins TRBV25-1 and TRBJ1-2; D remains unclear. The CDR3 DNA sequence: TGTGCCAGCAGTGGCAACTCGAGGAACTATGGCTACACCTTC. It specifies CASSGNSRNYGYTF.